This paragraph covers one TCR beta chain sequence. Study processing details: Reference gene primer amplification in the assay estimated nucleated cell counts. Data came from immunoSEQ multiplex PCR; TCRdb stores just in-frame clones and leaves some out. That table is the source of V, J and clone size, and D and trimming were worked out from the DNA. The table has under 150,000 clones, over 65% seen once; the top ten hold around 4.2%. This sample is drawn from a study of blood T cell repertoires in COVID-19. Looking at the study overall: Whether acute or convalescent, the COVID-19 samples came from the United States, Italy and Spain. PBMCs, B-cell-depleted T cells, or T cells were the source of the cDNA or gDNA that made up the material.

Germline lookup yields CDR1 MNHEY and CDR2 SVGAGI. The CDR3 covers 11 residues. V was clipped by 10 bases and J by 5 bases; unmatched bases: 3. Sample: peripheral blood. The chain employs TRBV6-5 and TRBJ2-5, with TRBD2 matching 8 bases. This TCR was sampled from a woman aged 80 or over with active or convalescent COVID-19. The CDR3 loop reads CATAGGETQYF. In nucleotides, the CDR3 is TGTGCCACCGCGGGGGGCGAGACCCAGTACTTC.